Sequencing of this T cell receptor beta chain was carried out in a study of patients and donors after allogeneic stem cell transplantation. This clonotype occurred a few times. Using its own MiXCR run on the RT-PCR reads, TCRdb lists one record per CDR3 protein. The sample has 150,000 or so distinct CDR3 sequences; 20% to 25% are singletons. The CDR3 contains 14 residues. V lost 5 bases, J lost 1 base, and 6 bases lay in between. Germline V gene lookup returns CDR1 MNHEY and CDR2 SVGAGI. This chain uses TRBV6-5 with TRBJ2-6, with D uncertain. This receptor was identified in a human donor who was either an allogeneic HSCT recipient or a stem cell or donor lymphocyte infusion donor (not recorded which). It is not recorded whose cells these are; they may come from a transplant donor. Material for sequencing was blood, either unsorted or a sorted T cell fraction (not recorded which). CDR3 amino acids: CASSRSSGANVLTF. The CDR3 DNA sequence: TGTGCCAGCAGTCGGAGTTCTGGGGCCAACGTCCTGACTTTC.